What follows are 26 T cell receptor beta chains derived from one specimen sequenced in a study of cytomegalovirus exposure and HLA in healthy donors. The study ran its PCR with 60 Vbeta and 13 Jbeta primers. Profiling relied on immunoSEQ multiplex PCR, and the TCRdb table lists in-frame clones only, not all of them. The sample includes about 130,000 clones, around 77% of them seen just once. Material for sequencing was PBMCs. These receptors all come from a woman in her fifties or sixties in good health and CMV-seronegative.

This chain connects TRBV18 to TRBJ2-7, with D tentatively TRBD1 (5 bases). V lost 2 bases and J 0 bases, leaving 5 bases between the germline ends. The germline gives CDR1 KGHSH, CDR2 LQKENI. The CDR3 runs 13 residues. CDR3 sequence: CASSPDSSYEQYV. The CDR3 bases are TGTGCCAGCTCACCAGACAGCTCCTACGAGCAGTACGTC.

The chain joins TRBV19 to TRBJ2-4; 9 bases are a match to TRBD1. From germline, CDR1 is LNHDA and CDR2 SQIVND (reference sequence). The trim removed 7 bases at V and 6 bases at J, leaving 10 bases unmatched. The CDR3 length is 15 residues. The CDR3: CASKPTGGSGNIQYF. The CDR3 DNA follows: TGTGCCAGTAAACCTACAGGGGGCTCTGGAAACATTCAGTACTTC.

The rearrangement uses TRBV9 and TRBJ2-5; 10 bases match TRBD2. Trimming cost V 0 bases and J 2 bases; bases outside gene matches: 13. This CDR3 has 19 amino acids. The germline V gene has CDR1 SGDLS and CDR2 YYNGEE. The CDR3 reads CASSVAPASGSGGQETQYF. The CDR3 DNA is TGTGCCAGCAGCGTAGCTCCGGCTAGCGGGAGCGGAGGTCAAGAGACCCAGTACTTC.

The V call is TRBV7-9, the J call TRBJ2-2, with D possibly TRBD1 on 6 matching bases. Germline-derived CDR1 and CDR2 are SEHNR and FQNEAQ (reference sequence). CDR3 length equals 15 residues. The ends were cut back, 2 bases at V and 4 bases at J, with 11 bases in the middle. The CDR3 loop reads CASSLTTGSTGELFF. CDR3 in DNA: TGTGCCAGCAGCTTAACAACAGGGTCCACCGGGGAGCTGTTTTTT.

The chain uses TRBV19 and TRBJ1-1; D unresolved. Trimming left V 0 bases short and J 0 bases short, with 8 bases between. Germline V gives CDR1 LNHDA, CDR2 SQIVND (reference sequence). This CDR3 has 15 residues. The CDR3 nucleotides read TGTGCCAGTAGTATAGACAGTCTTTTGAACACTGAAGCTTTCTTT. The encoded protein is CASSIDSLLNTEAFF.

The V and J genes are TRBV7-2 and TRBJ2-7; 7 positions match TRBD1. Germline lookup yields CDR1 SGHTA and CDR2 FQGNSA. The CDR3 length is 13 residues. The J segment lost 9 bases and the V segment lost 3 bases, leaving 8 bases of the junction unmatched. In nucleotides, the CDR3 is TGTGCCAGCAGCTTCGGATCCTCAGGGGGGCAGTACTTC. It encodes CASSFGSSGGQYF.

CDR3 region: CASRPGQLQETQYF. The CDR3 coding sequence is TGTGCCAGCAGGCCGGGACAGCTCCAAGAGACCCAGTACTTC. V usage is TRBV5-4 and J usage is TRBJ2-5; the match to TRBD1 covers 7 bases. Germline V gene sequence: CDR1 SGHNT, CDR2 YYREEE (reference sequence). V lost 5 bases and J lost 1; bases outside the gene matches: 5. The CDR3 extends over 14 amino acids.

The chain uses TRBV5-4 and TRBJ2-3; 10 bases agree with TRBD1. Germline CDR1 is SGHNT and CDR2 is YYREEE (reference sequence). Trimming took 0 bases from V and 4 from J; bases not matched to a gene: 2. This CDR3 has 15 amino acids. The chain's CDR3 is CASSLGQGASDTQYF. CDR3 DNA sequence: TGTGCCAGCAGCTTGGGACAGGGGGCCTCAGATACGCAGTATTTT.

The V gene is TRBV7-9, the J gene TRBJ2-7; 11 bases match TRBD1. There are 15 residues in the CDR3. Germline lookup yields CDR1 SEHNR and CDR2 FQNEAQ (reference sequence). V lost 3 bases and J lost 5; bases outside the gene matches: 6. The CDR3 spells CASSLGQGDSDEQYF. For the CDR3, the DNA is TGTGCCAGCAGCTTGGGACAGGGGGATTCGGACGAGCAGTACTTC. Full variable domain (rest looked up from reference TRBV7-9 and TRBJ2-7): DTGVSQNPRHKITKRGQNVTFRCDPISEHNRLYWYRQTLGQGPEFLTYFQNEAQLEKSRLLSDRFSAERPKGSFSTLEIQRTEQGDSAMYLCASSLGQGDSDEQYFGPGTRLTVT.

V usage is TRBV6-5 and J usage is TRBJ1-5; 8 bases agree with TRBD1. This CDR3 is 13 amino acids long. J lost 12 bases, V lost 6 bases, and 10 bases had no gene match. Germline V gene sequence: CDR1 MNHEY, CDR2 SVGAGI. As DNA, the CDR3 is TGTGCCAGCAGCCGGGACAGGTTTACCATCCAGCATTTT. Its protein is CASSRDRFTIQHF.

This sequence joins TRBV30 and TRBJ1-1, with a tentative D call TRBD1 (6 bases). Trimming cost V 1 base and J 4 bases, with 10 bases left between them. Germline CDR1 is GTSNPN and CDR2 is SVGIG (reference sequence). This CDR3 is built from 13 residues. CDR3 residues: CAWSDRVTTEAFF. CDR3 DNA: TGTGCCTGGAGTGACAGGGTGACCACTGAAGCTTTCTTT.

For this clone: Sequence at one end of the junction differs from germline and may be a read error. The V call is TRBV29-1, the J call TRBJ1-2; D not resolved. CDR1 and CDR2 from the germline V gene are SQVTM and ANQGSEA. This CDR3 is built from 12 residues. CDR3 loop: CSVETAGYGYPF. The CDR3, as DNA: TGCAGCGTTGAGACGGCAGGCTATGGCTACCCCTTC.

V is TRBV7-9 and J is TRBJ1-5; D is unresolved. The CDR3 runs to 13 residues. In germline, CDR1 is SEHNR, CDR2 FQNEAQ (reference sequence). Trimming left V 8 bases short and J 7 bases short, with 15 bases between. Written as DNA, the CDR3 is TGTGCCAGCGGCCGCGAGGTTGGGCAGCCCCAGCATTTT. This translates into CASGREVGQPQHF. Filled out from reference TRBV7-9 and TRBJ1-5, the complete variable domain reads DTGVSQNPRHKITKRGQNVTFRCDPISEHNRLYWYRQTLGQGPEFLTYFQNEAQLEKSRLLSDRFSAERPKGSFSTLEIQRTEQGDSAMYLCASGREVGQPQHFGDGTRLSIL.

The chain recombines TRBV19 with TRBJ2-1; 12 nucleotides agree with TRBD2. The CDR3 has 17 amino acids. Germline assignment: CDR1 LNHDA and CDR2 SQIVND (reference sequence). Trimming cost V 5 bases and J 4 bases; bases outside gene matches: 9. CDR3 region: CASSPKTSGSSYNEQFF. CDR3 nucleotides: TGTGCCAGTAGTCCCAAGACTAGCGGGAGTAGTTACAATGAGCAGTTCTTC.

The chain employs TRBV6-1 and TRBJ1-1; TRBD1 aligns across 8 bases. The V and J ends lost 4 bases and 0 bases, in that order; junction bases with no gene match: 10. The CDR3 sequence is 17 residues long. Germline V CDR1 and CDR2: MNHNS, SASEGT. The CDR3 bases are TGTGCCAGCAGTGCGTACGGACAGGGAACTTTGAACACTGAAGCTTTCTTT. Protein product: CASSAYGQGTLNTEAFF.

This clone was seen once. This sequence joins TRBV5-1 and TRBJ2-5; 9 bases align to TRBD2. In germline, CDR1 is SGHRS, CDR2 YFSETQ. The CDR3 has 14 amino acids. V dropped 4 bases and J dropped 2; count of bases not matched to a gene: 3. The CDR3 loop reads CASSQTSGQETQYF. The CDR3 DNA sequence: TGCGCCAGCAGCCAGACTAGCGGTCAAGAGACCCAGTACTTC.

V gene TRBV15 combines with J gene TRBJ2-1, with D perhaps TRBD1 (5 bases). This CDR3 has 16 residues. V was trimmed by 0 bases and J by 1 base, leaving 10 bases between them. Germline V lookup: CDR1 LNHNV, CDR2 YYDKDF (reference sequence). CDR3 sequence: CATSRDEQASYNEQFF. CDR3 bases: TGTGCCACCAGCAGAGATGAACAGGCGTCCTACAATGAGCAGTTCTTC.

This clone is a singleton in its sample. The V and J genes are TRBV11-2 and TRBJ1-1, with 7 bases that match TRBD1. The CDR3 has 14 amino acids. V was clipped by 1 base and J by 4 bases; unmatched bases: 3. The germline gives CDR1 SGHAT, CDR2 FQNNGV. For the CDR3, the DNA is TGTGCCAGCAGCTTAGGACAGGGTAGCACTGAAGCTTTCTTT. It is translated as CASSLGQGSTEAFF.

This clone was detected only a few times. CDR3 bases: TGTGCCAGCAGCTTGTTGGGCAGGGGCGAGCAGTACGTC. It codes for CASSLLGRGEQYV. V is TRBV5-8 and J is TRBJ2-7, with D perhaps TRBD1 (6 bases). The CDR3 has 13 amino acids. The ends were cut back, 1 base at V and 6 bases at J, with 11 bases in the middle. Germline V gene lookup returns CDR1 SGHTS and CDR2 YDEGEE.

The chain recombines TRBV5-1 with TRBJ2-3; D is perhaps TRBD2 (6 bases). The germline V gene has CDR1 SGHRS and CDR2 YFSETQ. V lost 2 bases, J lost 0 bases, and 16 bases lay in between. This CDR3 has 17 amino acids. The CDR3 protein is CASSFAAGTLSTDTQYF. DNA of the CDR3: TGCGCCAGCAGCTTCGCCGCGGGGACCCTTAGCACAGATACGCAGTATTTT.

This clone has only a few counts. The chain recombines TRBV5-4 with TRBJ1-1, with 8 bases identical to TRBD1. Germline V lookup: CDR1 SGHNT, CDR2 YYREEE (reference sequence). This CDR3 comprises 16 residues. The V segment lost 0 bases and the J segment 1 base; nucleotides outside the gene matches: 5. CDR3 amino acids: CASSLGPDRANTEAFF. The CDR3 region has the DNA TGTGCCAGCAGCTTGGGCCCGGACAGGGCGAACACTGAAGCTTTCTTT.

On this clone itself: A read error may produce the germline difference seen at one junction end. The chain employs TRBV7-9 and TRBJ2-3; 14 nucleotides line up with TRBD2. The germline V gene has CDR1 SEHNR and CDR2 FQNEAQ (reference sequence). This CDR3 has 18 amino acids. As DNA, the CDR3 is TGTTCCAGCAGGACGACGGGACTAGCGGGAGTTAGCACAGATACGCAGTATTTT. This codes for CSSRTTGLAGVSTDTQYF.

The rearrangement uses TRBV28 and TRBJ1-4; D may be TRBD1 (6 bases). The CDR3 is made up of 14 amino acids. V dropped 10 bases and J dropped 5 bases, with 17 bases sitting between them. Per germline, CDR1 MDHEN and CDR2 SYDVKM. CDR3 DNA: TGTGCCACCCTTAAGACAGGAGCAAATGAAAAACTGTTTTTT. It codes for CATLKTGANEKLFF. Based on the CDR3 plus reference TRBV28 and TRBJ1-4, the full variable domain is DVKVTQSSRYLVKRTGEKVFLECVQDMDHENMFWYRQDPGLGLRLIYFSYDVKMKEKGDIPEGYSVSREKKERFSLILESASTNQTSMYLCATLKTGANEKLFFGSGTQLSVL.

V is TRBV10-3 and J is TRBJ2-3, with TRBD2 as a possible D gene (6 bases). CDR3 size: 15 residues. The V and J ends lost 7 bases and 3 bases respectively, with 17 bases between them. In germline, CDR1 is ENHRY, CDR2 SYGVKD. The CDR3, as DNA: TGTGCCATCAATATCGGGGGAGAAGGAACAGATACGCAGTATTTT. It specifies CAINIGGEGTDTQYF.

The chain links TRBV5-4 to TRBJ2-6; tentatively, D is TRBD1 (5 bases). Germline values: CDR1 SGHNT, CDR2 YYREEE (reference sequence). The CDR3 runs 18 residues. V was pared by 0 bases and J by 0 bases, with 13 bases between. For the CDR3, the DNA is TGTGCCAGCAGCTTGGCAACAGGACAAAACTCTGGGGCCAACGTCCTGACTTTC. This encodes CASSLATGQNSGANVLTF. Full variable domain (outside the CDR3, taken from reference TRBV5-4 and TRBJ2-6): ETGVTQSPTHLIKTRGQQVTLRCSSQSGHNTVSWYQQALGQGPQFIFQYYREEENGRGNFPPRFSGLQFPNYSSELNVNALELDDSALYLCASSLATGQNSGANVLTFGAGSRLTVL.

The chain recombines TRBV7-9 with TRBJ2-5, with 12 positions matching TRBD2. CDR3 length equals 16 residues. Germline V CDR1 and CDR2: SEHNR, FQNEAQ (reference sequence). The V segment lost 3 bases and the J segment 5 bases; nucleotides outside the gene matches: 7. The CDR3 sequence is CASSLRTSGTEETQYF. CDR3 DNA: TGTGCCAGCAGCTTGAGGACTAGCGGGACTGAGGAGACCCAGTACTTC.